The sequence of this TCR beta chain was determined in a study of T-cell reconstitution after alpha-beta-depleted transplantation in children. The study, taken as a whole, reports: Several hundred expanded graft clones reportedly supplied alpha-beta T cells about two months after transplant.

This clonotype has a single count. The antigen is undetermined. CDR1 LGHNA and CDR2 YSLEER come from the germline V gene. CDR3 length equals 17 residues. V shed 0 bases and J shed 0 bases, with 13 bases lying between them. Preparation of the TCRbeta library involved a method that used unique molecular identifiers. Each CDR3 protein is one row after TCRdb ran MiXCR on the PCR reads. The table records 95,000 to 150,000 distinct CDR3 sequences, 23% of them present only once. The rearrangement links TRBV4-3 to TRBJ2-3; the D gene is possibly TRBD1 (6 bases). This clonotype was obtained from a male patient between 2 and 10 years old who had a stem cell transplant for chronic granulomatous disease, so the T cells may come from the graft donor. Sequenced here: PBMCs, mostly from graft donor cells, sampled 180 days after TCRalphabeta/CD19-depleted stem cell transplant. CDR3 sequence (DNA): TGCGCCAGCAGCCAAGACGGGACAAGGCTTAGCACAGATACGCAGTATTTT. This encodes CASSQDGTRLSTDTQYF.